The sequence of this T cell receptor beta chain was determined in a study of T cell responses to AZD1222 COVID-19 vaccine. Study outcomes and limitations: As reported, nearly half of all spike-specific TCRs target variant regions that are unmutated.

V shed 4 bases and J shed 2 bases, with 8 bases lying between them. The CDR3 has 13 residues. Per the germline V gene, CDR1 is SGHRS and CDR2 is YFSETQ. Sequencing was performed with immunoSEQ multiplex PCR; in TCRdb, only in-frame clones are kept and a portion is missing. The sample yields under 200,000 clones, roughly 92% seen once. Worth noting for this clone: Its specificity is unknown.

This clonotype was sampled from an adult in good health. The chain joins TRBV5-1 to TRBJ2-3, with TRBD1 as a possible D gene (5 bases). Sample: peripheral blood, taken on day 0 of AZD1222 vaccination. The CDR3 nucleotides read TGCGCCAGCAGCCCAGGGAACACAGATACGCAGTATTTT. Amino acid sequence: CASSPGNTDTQYF.